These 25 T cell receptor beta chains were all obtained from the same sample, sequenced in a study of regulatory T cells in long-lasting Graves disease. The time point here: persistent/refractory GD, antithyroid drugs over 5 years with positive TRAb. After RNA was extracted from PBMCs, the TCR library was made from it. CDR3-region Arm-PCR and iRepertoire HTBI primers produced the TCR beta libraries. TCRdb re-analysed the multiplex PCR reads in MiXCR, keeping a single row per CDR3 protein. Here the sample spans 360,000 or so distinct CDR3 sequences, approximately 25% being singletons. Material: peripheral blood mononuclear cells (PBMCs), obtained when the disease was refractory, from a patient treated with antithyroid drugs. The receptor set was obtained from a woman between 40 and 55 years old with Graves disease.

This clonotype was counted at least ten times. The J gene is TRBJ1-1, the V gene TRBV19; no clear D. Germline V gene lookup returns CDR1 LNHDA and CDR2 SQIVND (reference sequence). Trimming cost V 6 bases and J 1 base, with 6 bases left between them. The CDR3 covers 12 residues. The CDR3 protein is CASRLRNTEAFF. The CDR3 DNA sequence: TGTGCCAGTAGGTTACGGAACACTGAAGCTTTCTTT.

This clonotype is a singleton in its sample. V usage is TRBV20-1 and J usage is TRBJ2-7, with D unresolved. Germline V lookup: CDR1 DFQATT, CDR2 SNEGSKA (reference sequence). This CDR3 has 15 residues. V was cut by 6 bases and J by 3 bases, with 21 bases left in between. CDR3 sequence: CSAHYLQSHFYEQYF. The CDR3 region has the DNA TGCAGTGCCCACTACCTACAGAGTCACTTCTACGAGCAGTACTTC.

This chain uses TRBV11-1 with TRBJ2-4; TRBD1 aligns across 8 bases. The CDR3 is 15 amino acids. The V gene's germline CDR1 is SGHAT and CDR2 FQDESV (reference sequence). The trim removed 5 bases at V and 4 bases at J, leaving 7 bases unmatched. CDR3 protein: CASSPVGTGKNIQYF. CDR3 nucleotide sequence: TGTGCCAGCAGCCCCGTAGGGACAGGAAAAAACATTCAGTACTTC.

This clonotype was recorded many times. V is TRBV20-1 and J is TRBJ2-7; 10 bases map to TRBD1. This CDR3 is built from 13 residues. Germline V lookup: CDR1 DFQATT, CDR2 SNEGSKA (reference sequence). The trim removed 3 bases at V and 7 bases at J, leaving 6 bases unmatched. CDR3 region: CSASRDRGDEQYF. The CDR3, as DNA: TGCAGTGCTAGCCGGGACAGGGGTGATGAGCAGTACTTC.

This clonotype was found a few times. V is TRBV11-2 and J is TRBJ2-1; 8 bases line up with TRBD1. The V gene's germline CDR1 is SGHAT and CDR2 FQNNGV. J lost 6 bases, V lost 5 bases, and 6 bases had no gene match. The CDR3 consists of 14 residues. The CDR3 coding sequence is TGTGCCAGCAGCCACGGACAGGGAAGCAATGAGCAGTTCTTC. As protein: CASSHGQGSNEQFF.

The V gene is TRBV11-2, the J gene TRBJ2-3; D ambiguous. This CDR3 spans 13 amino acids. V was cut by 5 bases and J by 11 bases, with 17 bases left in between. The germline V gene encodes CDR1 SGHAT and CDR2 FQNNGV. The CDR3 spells CASSPQPETQQYF. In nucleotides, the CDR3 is TGTGCCAGCAGCCCTCAACCTGAGACTCAGCAGTATTTT.

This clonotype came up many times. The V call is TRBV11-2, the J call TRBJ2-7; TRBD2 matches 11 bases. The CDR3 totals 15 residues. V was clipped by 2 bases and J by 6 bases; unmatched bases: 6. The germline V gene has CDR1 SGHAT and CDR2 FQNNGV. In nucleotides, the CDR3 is TGTGCCAGCAGCTTAATCACTAGCGGGAGCCTCGAGCAGTACTTC. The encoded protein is CASSLITSGSLEQYF.

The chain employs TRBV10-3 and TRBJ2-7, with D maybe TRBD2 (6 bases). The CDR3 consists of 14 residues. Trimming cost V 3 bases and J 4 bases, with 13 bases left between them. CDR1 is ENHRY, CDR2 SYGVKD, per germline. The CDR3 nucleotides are TGTGCCATCAGTGAAGGGGCGGGAAGATACGAGCAGTACTTC. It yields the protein CAISEGAGRYEQYF.

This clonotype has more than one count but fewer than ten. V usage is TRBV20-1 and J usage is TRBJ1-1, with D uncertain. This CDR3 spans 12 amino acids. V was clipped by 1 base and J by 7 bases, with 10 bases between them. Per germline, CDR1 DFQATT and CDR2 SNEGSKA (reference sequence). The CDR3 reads CSARGGVGEAFF. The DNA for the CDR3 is TGCAGTGCTAGAGGGGGTGTTGGTGAAGCTTTCTTT.

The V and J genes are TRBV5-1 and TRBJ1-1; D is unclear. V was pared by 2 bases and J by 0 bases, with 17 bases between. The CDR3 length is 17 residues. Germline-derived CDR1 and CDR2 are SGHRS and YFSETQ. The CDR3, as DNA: TGCGCCAGCAGCTTTTCCGGCGGAAGAAGCATGAACACTGAAGCTTTCTTT. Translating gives CASSFSGGRSMNTEAFF.

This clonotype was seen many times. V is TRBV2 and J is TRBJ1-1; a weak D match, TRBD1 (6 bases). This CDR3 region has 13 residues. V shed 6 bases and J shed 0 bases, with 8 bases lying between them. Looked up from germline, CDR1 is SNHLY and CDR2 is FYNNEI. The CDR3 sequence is CASRRDMNTEAFF. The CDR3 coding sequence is TGTGCCAGCAGGCGGGACATGAACACTGAAGCTTTCTTT.

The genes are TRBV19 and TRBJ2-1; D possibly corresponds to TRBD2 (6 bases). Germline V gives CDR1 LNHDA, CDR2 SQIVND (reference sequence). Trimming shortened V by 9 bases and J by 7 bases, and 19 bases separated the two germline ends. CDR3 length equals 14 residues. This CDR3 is CASSSGVSWNEQFF. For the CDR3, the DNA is TGTGCCAGCTCATCGGGAGTAAGTTGGAATGAGCAGTTCTTC. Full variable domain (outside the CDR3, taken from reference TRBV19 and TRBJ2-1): DGGITQSPKYLFRKEGQNVTLSCEQNLNHDAMYWYRQDPGQGLRLIYYSQIVNDFQKGDIAEGYSVSREKKESFPLTVTSAQKNPTAFYLCASSSGVSWNEQFFGPGTRLTVL.

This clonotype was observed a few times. In nucleotides, the CDR3 is TGTGCCAGCAGTTATGCGGGACCCAATCAGCCCCAGCATTTT. Encoded protein: CASSYAGPNQPQHF. The V gene is TRBV6-5, the J gene TRBJ1-5; TRBD1 is a possible D gene (5 bases). CDR1 is MNHEY and CDR2 is SVGAGI in the germline V gene. The length of the CDR3 is 14 residues. V shed 3 bases and J shed 3 bases, with 9 bases lying between them.

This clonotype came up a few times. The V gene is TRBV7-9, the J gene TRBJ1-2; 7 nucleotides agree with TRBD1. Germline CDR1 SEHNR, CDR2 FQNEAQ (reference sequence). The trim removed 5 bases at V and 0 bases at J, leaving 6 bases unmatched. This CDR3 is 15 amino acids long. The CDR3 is CASSRRQGPNYGYTF. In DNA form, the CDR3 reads TGTGCCAGCAGCCGAAGACAGGGCCCTAACTATGGCTACACCTTC.

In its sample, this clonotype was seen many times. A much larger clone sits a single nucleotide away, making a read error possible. This chain's CDR3 is CASSQNSPLHF. DNA of the CDR3: TGTGCCAGCAGCCAAAATTCACCCCTCCACTTT. V and J are TRBV12-3 or TRBV12-4 and TRBJ1-6; D call uncertain. V was trimmed by 6 bases and J by 7 bases, leaving 4 bases between them. The CDR3 is 11 amino acids.

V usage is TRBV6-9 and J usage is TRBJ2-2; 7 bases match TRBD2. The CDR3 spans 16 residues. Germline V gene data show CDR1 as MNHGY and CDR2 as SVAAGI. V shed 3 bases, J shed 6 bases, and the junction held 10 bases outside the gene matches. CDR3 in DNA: TGTGCCAGCAGTTACTTGGGACTAACGGCCTCCGGGGAGCTGTTTTTT. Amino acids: CASSYLGLTASGELFF.

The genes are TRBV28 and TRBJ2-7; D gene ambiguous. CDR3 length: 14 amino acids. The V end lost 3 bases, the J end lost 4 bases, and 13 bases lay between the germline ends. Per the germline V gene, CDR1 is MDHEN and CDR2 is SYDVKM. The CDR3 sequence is CASSFGQEYYEQYF. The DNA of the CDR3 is TGTGCCAGCAGTTTCGGTCAGGAGTATTACGAGCAGTACTTC.

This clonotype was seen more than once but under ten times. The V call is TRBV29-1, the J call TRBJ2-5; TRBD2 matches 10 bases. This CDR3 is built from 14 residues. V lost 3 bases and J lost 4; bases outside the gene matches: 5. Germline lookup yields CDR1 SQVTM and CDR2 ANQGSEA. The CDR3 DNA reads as TGCAGCGTTGATCTAGCGGGAGAGGGAGAGACCCAGTACTTC. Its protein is CSVDLAGEGETQYF.

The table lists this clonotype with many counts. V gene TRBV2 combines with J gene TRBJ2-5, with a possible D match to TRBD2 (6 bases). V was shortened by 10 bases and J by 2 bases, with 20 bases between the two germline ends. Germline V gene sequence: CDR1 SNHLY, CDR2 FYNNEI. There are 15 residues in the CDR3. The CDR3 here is CANQEWISGQETQYF. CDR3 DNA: TGTGCCAACCAAGAATGGATTAGCGGTCAAGAGACCCAGTACTTC.

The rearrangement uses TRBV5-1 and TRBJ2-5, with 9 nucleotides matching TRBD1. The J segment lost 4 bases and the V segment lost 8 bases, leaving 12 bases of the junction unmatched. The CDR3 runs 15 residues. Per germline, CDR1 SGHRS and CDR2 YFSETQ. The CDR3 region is CASVPFTGGGETQYF. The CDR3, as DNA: TGCGCCAGTGTGCCCTTCACAGGGGGCGGAGAGACCCAGTACTTC.

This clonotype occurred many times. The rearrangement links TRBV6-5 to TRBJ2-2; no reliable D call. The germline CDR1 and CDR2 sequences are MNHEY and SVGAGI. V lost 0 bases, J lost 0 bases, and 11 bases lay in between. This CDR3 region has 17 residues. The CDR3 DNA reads TGTGCCAGCAGTTACTCGCCCACCAATACGAACACCGGGGAGCTGTTTTTT. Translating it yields CASSYSPTNTNTGELFF.

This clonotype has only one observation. The chain's CDR3 is CASSYSRDSEKLFF. The CDR3 region has the DNA TGTGCCAGCAGTTACTCCAGGGATAGTGAAAAACTGTTTTTT. This sequence joins TRBV6-5 and TRBJ1-4; D perhaps matches TRBD1 (5 bases). Germline V CDR1 and CDR2: MNHEY, SVGAGI. The CDR3 runs to 14 residues. With 0 bases removed from V and 7 bases from J, the gap between germline ends came to 9 bases.

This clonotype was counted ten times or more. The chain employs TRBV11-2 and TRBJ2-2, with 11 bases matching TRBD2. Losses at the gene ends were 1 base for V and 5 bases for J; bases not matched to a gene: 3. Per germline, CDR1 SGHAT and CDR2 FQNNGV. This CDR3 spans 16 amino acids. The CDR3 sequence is CASSLGASGGTGELFF. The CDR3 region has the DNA TGTGCCAGCAGCTTAGGGGCTAGCGGGGGGACCGGGGAGCTGTTTTTT. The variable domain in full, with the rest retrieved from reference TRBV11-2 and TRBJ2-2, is EAGVAQSPRYKIIEKRQSVAFWCNPISGHATLYWYQQILGQGPKLLIQFQNNGVVDDSQLPKDRFSAERLKGVDSTLKIQPAKLEDSAVYLCASSLGASGGTGELFFGEGSRLTVL.

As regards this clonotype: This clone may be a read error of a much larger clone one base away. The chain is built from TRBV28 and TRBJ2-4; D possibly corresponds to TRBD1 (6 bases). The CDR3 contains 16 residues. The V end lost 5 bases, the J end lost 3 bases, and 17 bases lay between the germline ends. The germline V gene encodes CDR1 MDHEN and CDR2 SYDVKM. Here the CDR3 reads CASSVTGLSGKNIQYF. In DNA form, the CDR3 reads TGTGCCAGCAGTGTGACAGGTCTGTCCGGCAAAAACATTCAGTACTTC.

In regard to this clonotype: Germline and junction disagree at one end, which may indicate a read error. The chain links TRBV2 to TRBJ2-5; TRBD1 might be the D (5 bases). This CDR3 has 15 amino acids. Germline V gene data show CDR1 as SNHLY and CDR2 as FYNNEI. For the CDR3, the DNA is TGTGCCAGCAGCCAATCCACAGGTCACCAAGAGACCCAGCACTTC. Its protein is CASSQSTGHQETQHF.